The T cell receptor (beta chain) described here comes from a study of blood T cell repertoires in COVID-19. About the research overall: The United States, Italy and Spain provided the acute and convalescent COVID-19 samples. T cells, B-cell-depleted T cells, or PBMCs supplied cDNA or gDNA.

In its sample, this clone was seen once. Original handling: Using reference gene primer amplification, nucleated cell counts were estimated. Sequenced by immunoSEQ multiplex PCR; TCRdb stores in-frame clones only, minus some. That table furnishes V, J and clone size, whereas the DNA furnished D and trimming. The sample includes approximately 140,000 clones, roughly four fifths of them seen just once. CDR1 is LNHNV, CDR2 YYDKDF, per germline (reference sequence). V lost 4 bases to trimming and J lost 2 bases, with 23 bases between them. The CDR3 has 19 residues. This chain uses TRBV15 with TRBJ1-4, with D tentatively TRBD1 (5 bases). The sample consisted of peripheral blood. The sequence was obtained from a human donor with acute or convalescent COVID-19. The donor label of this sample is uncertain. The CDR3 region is CATSKSLPIGDATNEKLFF. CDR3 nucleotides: TGTGCCACCAGCAAATCCCTACCGATAGGGGATGCGACTAATGAAAAACTGTTTTTT.